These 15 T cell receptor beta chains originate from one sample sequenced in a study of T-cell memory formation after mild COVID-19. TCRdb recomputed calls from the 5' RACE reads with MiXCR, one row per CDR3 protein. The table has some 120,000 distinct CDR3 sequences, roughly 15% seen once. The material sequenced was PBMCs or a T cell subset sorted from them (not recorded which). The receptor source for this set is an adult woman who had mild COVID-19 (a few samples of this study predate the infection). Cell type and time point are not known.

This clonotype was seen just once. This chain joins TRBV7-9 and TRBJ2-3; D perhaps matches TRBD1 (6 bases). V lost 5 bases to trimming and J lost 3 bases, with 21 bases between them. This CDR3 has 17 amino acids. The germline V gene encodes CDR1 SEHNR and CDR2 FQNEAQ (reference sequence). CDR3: CASSGRDTLGVTDTQYF. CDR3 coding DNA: TGTGCCAGCAGCGGCCGGGACACCCTTGGTGTAACAGATACGCAGTATTTT.

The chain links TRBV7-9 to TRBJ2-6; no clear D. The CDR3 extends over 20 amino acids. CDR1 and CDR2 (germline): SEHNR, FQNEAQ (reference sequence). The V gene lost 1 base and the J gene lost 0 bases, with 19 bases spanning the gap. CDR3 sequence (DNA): TGTGCCAGCAGCTTAGTTTTTAGGTCGTCAGGTCTCTCTGGGGCCAACGTCCTGACTTTC. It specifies CASSLVFRSSGLSGANVLTF. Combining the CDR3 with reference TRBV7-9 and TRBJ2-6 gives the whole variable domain DTGVSQNPRHKITKRGQNVTFRCDPISEHNRLYWYRQTLGQGPEFLTYFQNEAQLEKSRLLSDRFSAERPKGSFSTLEIQRTEQGDSAMYLCASSLVFRSSGLSGANVLTFGAGSRLTVL.

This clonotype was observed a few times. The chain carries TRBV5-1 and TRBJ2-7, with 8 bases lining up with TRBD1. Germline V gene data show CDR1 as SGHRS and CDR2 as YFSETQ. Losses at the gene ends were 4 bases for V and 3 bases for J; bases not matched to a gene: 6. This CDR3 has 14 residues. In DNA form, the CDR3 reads TGCGCCAGCAGCATGGGGACAGGAAACTACGAGCAGTACTTC. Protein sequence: CASSMGTGNYEQYF.

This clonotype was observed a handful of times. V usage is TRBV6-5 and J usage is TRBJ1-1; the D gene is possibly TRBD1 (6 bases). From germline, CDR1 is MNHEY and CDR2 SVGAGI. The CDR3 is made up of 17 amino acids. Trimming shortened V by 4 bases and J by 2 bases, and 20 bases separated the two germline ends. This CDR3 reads CASSSINPGTHNTEAFF. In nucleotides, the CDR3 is TGTGCCAGCAGTTCCATTAATCCCGGGACACATAACACTGAAGCTTTCTTT.

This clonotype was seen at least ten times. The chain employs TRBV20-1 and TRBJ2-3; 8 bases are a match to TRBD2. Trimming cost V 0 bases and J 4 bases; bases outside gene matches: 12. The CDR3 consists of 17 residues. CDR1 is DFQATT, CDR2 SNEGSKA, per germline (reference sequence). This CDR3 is CSARDWKRESSADTQYF. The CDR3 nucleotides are TGCAGTGCTAGAGATTGGAAGCGGGAGTCGTCGGCAGATACGCAGTATTTT.

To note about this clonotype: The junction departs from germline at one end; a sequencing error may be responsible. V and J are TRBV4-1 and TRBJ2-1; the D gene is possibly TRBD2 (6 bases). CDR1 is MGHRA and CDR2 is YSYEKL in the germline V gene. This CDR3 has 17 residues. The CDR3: CASSQEGAGSSYNEQFF. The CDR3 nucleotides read TGCGCCAGCAGTCAAGAAGGGGCGGGGAGCTCCTACAATGAGCAGTTCTTC.

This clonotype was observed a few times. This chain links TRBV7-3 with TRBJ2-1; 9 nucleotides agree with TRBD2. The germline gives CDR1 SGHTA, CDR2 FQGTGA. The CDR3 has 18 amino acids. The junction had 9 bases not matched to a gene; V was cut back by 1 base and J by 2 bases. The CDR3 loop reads CASSLNMGGRGTYNEQFF. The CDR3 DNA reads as TGTGCCAGCAGCTTAAATATGGGCGGGAGGGGTACCTACAATGAGCAGTTCTTC.

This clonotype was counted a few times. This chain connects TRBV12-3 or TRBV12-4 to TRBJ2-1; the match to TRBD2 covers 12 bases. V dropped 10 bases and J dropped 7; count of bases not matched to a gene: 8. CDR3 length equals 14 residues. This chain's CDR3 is CATQTSGSFNEQFF. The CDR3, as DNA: TGTGCCACCCAGACTAGCGGGAGCTTTAATGAGCAGTTCTTC.

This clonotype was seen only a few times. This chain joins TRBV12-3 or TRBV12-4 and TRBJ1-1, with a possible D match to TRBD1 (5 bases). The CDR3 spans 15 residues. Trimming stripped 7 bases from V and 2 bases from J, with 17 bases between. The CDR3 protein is CASTTPGDPNTEAFF. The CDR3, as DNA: TGTGCCAGCACCACCCCGGGGGACCCAAACACTGAAGCTTTCTTT.

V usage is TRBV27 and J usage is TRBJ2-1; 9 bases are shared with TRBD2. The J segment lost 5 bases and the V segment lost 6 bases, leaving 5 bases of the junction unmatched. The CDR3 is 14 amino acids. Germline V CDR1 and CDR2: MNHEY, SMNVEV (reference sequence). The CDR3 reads CASRGLARDNEQFF. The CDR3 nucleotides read TGTGCCAGCAGGGGACTAGCTCGCGACAATGAGCAGTTCTTC.

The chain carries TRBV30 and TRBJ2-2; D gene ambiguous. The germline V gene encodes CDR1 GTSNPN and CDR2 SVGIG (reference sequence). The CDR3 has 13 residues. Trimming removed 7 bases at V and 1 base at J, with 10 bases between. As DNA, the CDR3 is TGTGCCTTTTATCCGGAGAACACCGGGGAGCTGTTTTTT. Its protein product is CAFYPENTGELFF. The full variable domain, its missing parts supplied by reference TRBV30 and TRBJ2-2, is SQTIHQWPATLVQPVGSPLSLECTVEGTSNPNLYWYRQAAGRGLQLLFYSVGIGQISSEVPQNLSASRPQDRQFILSSKKLLLSDSGFYLCAFYPENTGELFFGEGSRLTVL.

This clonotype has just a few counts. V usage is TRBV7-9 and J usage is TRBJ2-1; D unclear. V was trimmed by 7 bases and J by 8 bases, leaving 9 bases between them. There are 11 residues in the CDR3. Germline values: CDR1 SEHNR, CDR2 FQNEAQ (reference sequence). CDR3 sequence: CASIGLYEQFF. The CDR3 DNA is TGTGCCAGCATTGGCCTCTATGAGCAGTTCTTC.

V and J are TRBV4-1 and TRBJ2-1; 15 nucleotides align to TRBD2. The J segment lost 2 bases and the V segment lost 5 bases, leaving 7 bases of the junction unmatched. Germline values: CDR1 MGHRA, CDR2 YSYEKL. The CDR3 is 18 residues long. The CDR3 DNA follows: TGCGCCAGCAGCGGGGGACTAGCGGGGGGTAACCCCTACAATGAGCAGTTCTTC. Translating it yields CASSGGLAGGNPYNEQFF.

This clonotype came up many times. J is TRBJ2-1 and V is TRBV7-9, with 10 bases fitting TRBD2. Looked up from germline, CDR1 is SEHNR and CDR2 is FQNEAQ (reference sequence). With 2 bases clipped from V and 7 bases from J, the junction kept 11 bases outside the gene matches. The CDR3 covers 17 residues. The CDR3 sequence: CASSLFGSLAGPNEQFF. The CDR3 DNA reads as TGTGCCAGCAGCTTATTCGGCTCACTAGCGGGACCAAATGAGCAGTTCTTC.

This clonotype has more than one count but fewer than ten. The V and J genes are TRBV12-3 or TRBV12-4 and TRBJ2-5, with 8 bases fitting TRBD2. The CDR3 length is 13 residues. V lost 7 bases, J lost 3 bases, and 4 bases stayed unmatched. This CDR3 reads CASTRGGKETQYF. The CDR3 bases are TGTGCCAGCACACGGGGGGGCAAAGAGACCCAGTACTTC.